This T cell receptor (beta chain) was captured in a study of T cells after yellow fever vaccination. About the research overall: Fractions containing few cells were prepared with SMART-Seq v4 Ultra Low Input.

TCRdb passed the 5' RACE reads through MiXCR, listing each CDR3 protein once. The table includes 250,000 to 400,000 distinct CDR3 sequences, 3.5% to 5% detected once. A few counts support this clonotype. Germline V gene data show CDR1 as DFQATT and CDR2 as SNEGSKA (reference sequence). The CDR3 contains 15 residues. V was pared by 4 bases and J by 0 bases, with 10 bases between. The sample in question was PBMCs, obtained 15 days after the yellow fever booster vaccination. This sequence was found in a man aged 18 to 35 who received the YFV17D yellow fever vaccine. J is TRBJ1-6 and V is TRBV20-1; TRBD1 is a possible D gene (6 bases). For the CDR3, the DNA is TGCAGTGCTATGGTCAGGGGCTCCTATAATTCACCCCTCCACTTT. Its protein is CSAMVRGSYNSPLHF.